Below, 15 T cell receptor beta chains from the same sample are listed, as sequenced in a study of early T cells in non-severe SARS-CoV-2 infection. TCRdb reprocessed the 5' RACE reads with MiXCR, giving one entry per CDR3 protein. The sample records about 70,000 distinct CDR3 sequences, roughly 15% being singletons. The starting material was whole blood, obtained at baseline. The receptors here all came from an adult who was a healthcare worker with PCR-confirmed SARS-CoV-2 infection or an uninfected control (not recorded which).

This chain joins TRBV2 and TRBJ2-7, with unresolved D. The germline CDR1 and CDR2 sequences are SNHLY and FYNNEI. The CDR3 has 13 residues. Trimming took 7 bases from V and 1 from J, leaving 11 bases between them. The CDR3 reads CASKKERSYEQYF. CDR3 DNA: TGTGCCAGCAAGAAGGAACGTTCCTACGAGCAGTACTTC.

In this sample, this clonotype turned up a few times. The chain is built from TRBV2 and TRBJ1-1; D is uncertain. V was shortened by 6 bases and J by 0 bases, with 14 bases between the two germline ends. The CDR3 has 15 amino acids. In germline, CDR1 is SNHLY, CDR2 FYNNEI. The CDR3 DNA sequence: TGTGCCAGCAGGGTGATAACCCGGGTGAACACTGAAGCTTTCTTT. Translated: CASRVITRVNTEAFF.

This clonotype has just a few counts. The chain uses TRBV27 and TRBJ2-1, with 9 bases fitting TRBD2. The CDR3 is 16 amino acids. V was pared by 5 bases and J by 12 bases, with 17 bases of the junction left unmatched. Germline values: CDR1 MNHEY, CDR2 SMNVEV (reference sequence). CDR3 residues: CASSGVGKAGGVAQFF. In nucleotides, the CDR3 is TGTGCCAGCAGTGGGGTGGGGAAAGCGGGAGGAGTAGCGCAGTTCTTC.

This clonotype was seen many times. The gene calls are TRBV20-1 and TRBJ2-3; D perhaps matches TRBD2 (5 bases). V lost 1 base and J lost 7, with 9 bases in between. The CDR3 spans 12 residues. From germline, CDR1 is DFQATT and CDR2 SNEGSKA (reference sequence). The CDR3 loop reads CSARGPGNTQYF. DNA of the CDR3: TGCAGTGCTAGAGGGCCGGGAAATACGCAGTATTTT.

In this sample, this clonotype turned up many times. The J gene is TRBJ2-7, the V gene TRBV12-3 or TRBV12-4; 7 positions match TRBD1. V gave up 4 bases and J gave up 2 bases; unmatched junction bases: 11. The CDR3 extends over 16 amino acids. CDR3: CASSSGLQGVTYEQYF. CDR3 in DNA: TGTGCCAGCAGTTCGGGGCTTCAGGGGGTTACCTACGAGCAGTACTTC.

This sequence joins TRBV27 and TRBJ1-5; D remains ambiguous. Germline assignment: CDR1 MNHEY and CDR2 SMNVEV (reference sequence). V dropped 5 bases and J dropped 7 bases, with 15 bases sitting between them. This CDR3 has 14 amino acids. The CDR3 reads CASSLWGIGQPQHF. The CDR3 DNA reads TGTGCCAGCAGTCTCTGGGGAATCGGGCAGCCCCAGCATTTT.

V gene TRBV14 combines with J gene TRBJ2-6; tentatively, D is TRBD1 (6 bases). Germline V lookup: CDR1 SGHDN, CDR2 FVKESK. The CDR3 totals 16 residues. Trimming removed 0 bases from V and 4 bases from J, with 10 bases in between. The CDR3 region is CASSQERGFGANVLTF. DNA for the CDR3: TGTGCCAGCAGCCAAGAAAGGGGGTTCGGGGCCAACGTCCTGACTTTC.

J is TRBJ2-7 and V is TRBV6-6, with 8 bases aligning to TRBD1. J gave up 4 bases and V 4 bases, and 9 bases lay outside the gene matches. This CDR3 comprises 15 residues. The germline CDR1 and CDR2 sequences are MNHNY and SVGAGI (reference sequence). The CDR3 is CASSLTQGAGYEQYF. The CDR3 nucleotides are TGTGCCAGCAGTTTAACTCAGGGGGCAGGTTACGAGCAGTACTTC.

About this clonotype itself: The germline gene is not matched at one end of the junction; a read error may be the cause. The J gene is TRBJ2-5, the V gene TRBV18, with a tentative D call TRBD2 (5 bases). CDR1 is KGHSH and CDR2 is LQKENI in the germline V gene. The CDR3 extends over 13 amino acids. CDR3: CASTPGSGETQYF. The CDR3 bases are TGTGCCAGCACACCGGGATCCGGAGAGACCCAGTACTTC. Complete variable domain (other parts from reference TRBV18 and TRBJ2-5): NAGVMQNPRHLVRRRGQEARLRCSPMKGHSHVYWYRQLPEEGLKFMVYLQKENIIDESGMPKERFSAEFPKEGPSILRIQQVVRGDSAAYFCASTPGSGETQYFGPGTRLLVL.

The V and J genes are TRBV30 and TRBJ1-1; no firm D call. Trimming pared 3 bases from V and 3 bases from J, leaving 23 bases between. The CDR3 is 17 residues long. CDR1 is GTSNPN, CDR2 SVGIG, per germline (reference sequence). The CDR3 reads CAWRGPAADPVDTEAFF. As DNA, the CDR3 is TGTGCCTGGAGAGGTCCGGCAGCGGACCCTGTGGACACTGAAGCTTTCTTT.

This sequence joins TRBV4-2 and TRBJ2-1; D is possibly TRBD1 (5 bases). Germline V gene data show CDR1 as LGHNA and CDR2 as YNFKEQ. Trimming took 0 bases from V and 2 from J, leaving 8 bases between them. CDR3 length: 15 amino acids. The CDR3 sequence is CASSQDTGPYNEQFF. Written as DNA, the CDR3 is TGTGCCAGCAGCCAAGATACAGGACCCTACAATGAGCAGTTCTTC.

The CDR3 coding sequence is TGTGCCAGCAGCTTAGTTGGAGGGTACCAAGAGACCCAGTACTTC. It translates to CASSLVGGYQETQYF. V gene TRBV7-8 combines with J gene TRBJ2-5; weak D call: TRBD2 (6 bases). This CDR3 is 15 amino acids long. Trimming pared 1 base from V and 0 bases from J, leaving 9 bases between. Germline loops: CDR1 SGHVS, CDR2 FQNEAQ.

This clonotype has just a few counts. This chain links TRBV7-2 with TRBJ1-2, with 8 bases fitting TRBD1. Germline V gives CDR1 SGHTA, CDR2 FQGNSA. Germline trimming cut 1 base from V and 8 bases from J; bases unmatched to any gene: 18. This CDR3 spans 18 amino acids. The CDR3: CASSLVFDPGQGARGYTF. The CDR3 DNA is TGTGCCAGCAGCTTAGTTTTCGACCCCGGCCAGGGGGCGAGGGGCTACACCTTC.

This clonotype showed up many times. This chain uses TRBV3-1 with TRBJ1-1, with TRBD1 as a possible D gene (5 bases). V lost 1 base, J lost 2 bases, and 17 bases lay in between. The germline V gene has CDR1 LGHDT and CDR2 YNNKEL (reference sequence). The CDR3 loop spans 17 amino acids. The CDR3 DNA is TGTGCCAGCAGCCAAGGGACATGGGGGGAAAAAAACACTGAAGCTTTCTTT. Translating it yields CASSQGTWGEKNTEAFF.

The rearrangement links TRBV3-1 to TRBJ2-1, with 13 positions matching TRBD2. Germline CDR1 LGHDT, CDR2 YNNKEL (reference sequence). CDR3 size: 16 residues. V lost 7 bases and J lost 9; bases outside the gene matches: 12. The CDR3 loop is CASNRGLAGAPGEQFF. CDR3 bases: TGTGCCAGCAACCGTGGACTAGCGGGAGCCCCTGGTGAGCAGTTCTTC.